The rows below give T cell receptor beta chains drawn from one sample of a study of regulatory T cells in long-lasting Graves disease. In TCRdb, the multiplex PCR reads were re-called with MiXCR into one record per CDR3 protein. The profile covers some 340,000 distinct CDR3 sequences, with 10% to 15% appearing a single time and 18% taken by the ten largest. These data were likewise used in another study, on T cells in Graves' hyperthyroidism and ophthalmopathy.

The sample in question was peripheral blood mononuclear cells (PBMCs), obtained at new diagnosis, from a patient treated with antithyroid drugs. The receptor set was obtained from a woman in her late teens or twenties with Graves disease. Each CDR3 is given with its conserved first and last residue. The order of the fields is D gene, V gene, J gene, clone size, CDR3 protein, CDR3 DNA. D genes are given only for firm matches. A row's size may be missing; if present it is once, few, many or a size class.

D gene: -; V gene: TRBV12-3/TRBV12-4; J gene: TRBJ1-2; clone size: many; CDR3 protein: CASSLFYGYTF; CDR3 DNA: TGTGCCAGCAGCTTATTCTATGGCTACACCTTC
D gene: -; V gene: TRBV6-2/TRBV6-3; J gene: TRBJ1-3; clone size: -; CDR3 protein: CASRRVLGNTIYF; CDR3 DNA: TGTGCCAGCAGGAGGGTACTTGGAAACACCATATATTTT
D gene: -; V gene: TRBV6-5; J gene: TRBJ1-1; clone size: many; CDR3 protein: CASSYEGSTEAFF; CDR3 DNA: TGTGCCAGCAGTTACGAGGGGAGCACTGAAGCTTTCTTT
D gene: -; V gene: TRBV7-6; J gene: TRBJ2-7; clone size: many; CDR3 protein: CASSLVSLGGEQYF; CDR3 DNA: TGTGCCAGCAGCTTAGTCTCACTCGGGGGCGAGCAGTACTTC
D gene: -; V gene: TRBV11-2; J gene: TRBJ2-1; clone size: few; CDR3 protein: CASSLEQDYNEQFF; CDR3 DNA: TGTGCCAGCAGCTTAGAACAGGACTACAATGAGCAGTTCTTC
D gene: -; V gene: TRBV3-1; J gene: TRBJ1-6; clone size: -; CDR3 protein: CASSQGVGGASPLHF; CDR3 DNA: TGTGCCAGCAGCCAAGGGGTCGGGGGAGCTTCACCCCTCCACTTT
D gene: -; V gene: TRBV15; J gene: TRBJ1-1; clone size: many; CDR3 protein: CATSRTLDTNTEAFF; CDR3 DNA: TGTGCCACCAGCAGGACCTTAGACACAAACACTGAAGCTTTCTTT
D gene: -; V gene: TRBV7-3; J gene: TRBJ2-1; clone size: -; CDR3 protein: CTSSPQPGLIFNEQFF; CDR3 DNA: TGTACCAGCAGCCCACAACCGGGACTCATCTTCAATGAGCAGTTCTTC
D gene: TRBD2; V gene: TRBV6-2/TRBV6-3; J gene: TRBJ2-1; clone size: -; CDR3 protein: CAIRGLADYNEQFF; CDR3 DNA: TGTGCCATCAGGGGACTAGCGGACTACAATGAGCAGTTCTTC
D gene: -; V gene: TRBV7-6; J gene: TRBJ1-5; clone size: many; CDR3 protein: CASSRDVGMGGQPQHF; CDR3 DNA: TGTGCCAGCAGCAGAGATGTAGGGATGGGTGGCCAGCCCCAGCATTTT
D gene: -; V gene: TRBV20-1; J gene: TRBJ1-1; clone size: many; CDR3 protein: CSARVVRGNTEAFF; CDR3 DNA: TGCAGTGCTAGAGTTGTAAGGGGTAACACTGAAGCTTTCTTT
D gene: -; V gene: TRBV20-1; J gene: TRBJ2-7; clone size: -; CDR3 protein: CGLSMRAYGQYF; CDR3 DNA: TGCGGACTTTCTATGCGGGCCTACGGGCAGTACTTC
D gene: TRBD1; V gene: TRBV4-2; J gene: TRBJ2-2; clone size: few; CDR3 protein: CASSHRTGNYDGELFF; CDR3 DNA: TGTGCCAGCAGCCATCGGACAGGGAATTATGACGGGGAGCTGTTTTTT
D gene: TRBD2; V gene: TRBV9; J gene: TRBJ2-7; clone size: -; CDR3 protein: CASSVGEGYEQYF; CDR3 DNA: TGTGCCAGCAGCGTAGGGGAGGGATACGAGCAGTACTTC
D gene: TRBD2; V gene: TRBV20-1; J gene: TRBJ2-7; clone size: many; CDR3 protein: CSVGRSSGFYEQYF; CDR3 DNA: TGCAGTGTTGGGCGCTCTAGCGGGTTCTACGAGCAGTACTTC
D gene: -; V gene: TRBV11-2; J gene: TRBJ1-4; clone size: many; CDR3 protein: CASSPGGTGEKLFF; CDR3 DNA: TGTGCCAGCAGCCCAGGCGGGACCGGTGAAAAACTGTTTTTT
D gene: -; V gene: TRBV10-1; J gene: TRBJ2-1; clone size: many; CDR3 protein: CASRERHDYNEQFF; CDR3 DNA: TGCGCCAGCAGGGAAAGACACGATTACAATGAGCAGTTCTTC
D gene: -; V gene: TRBV20-1; J gene: TRBJ1-3; clone size: -; CDR3 protein: CSANAGASDTIYF; CDR3 DNA: TGCAGTGCTAACGCAGGGGCTTCGGACACCATATATTTT
D gene: -; V gene: TRBV9; J gene: TRBJ1-2; clone size: many; CDR3 protein: CASSARGAPDYGYTF; CDR3 DNA: TGTGCCAGCAGCGCCCGGGGGGCCCCAGACTATGGCTACACCTTC
D gene: TRBD1; V gene: TRBV6-2/TRBV6-3; J gene: TRBJ1-1; clone size: many; CDR3 protein: CASSYGGQGDFF; CDR3 DNA: TGTGCCAGCAGTTACGGCGGACAGGGTGATTTCTTT
D gene: TRBD2; V gene: TRBV7-9; J gene: TRBJ2-2; clone size: -; CDR3 protein: CASSFSGLAGGPGGELFF; CDR3 DNA: TGTGCCAGCAGCTTCTCAGGACTAGCGGGAGGGCCCGGCGGGGAGCTGTTTTTT
D gene: TRBD1; V gene: TRBV4-1; J gene: TRBJ2-7; clone size: few; CDR3 protein: CASGGQGSSYEQYF; CDR3 DNA: TGCGCCAGCGGGGGACAGGGCTCAAGCTACGAGCAGTACTTC
D gene: -; V gene: TRBV7-9; J gene: TRBJ2-1; clone size: many; CDR3 protein: CASSDQYEEQFF; CDR3 DNA: TGTGCCAGCAGCGACCAGTATGAGGAACAGTTCTTC
D gene: TRBD2; V gene: TRBV12-3/TRBV12-4; J gene: TRBJ2-5; clone size: many; CDR3 protein: CTSSLGTSVKTQYF; CDR3 DNA: TGTACCAGCTCCCTCGGGACTAGCGTGAAGACCCAGTACTTC
D gene: -; V gene: TRBV7-3; J gene: TRBJ2-1; clone size: many; CDR3 protein: CASSSTGLANNEQFF; CDR3 DNA: TGTGCCAGCAGCTCCACAGGGCTTGCGAACAATGAGCAGTTCTTC
D gene: -; V gene: TRBV28; J gene: TRBJ2-7; clone size: many; CDR3 protein: CASSYRTVGYEQYF; CDR3 DNA: TGTGCCAGCAGTTACAGGACAGTGGGCTACGAGCAGTACTTC
D gene: -; V gene: TRBV10-3; J gene: TRBJ2-2; clone size: many; CDR3 protein: CAIGQMARTGELFF; CDR3 DNA: TGTGCCATCGGGCAGATGGCTCGTACCGGGGAGCTGTTTTTT
D gene: TRBD1; V gene: TRBV7-2; J gene: TRBJ1-1; clone size: few; CDR3 protein: CASSLAGDRGAFF; CDR3 DNA: TGTGCCAGCAGCTTAGCGGGGGACAGGGGGGCTTTCTTT
D gene: -; V gene: TRBV28; J gene: TRBJ1-1; clone size: many; CDR3 protein: CATRLRGQAFF; CDR3 DNA: TGTGCCACCAGACTCCGGGGGCAAGCTTTCTTT
D gene: TRBD2; V gene: TRBV12-5; J gene: TRBJ2-3; clone size: many; CDR3 protein: CASGLVLETSGSDTQYF; CDR3 DNA: TGTGCTAGTGGTTTGGTACTGGAGACTAGCGGGTCAGATACGCAGTATTTT
D gene: -; V gene: TRBV24-1; J gene: TRBJ1-1; clone size: many; CDR3 protein: CATSDLGTEAFF; CDR3 DNA: TGTGCCACCAGTGACCTGGGGACTGAAGCTTTCTTT